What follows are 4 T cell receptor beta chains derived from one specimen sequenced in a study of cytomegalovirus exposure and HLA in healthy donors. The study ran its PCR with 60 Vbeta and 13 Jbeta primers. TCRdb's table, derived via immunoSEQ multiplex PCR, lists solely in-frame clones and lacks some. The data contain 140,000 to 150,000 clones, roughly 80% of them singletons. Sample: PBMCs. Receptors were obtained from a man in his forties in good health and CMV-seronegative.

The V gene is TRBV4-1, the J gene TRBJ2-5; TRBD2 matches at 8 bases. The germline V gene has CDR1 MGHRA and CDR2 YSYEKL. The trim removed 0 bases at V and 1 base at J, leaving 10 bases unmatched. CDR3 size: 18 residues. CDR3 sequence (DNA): TGCGCCAGCAGCCAAGAGGGGGCGGCGGGGGGAATCCAAGAGACCCAGTACTTC. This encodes CASSQEGAAGGIQETQYF.

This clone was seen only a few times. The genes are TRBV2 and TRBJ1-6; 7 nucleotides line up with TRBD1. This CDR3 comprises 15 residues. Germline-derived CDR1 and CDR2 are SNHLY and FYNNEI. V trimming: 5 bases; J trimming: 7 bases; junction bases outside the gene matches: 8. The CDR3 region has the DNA TGTGCCAGCAGTCGGACAGGTGGATTAAATTCACCCCTCCACTTT. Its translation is CASSRTGGLNSPLHF.

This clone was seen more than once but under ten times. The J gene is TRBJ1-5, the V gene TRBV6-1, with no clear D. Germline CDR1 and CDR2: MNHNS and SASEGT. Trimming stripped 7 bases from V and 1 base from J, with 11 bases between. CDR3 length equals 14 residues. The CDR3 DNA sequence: TGTGCCAGCACCCAGAGCGGAAGCAATCAGCCCCAGCATTTT. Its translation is CASTQSGSNQPQHF.

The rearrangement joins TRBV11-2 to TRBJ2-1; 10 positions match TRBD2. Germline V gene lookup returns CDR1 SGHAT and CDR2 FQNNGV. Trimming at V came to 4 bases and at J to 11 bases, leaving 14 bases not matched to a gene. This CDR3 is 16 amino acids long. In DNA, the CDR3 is TGTGCCAGCAGCTCGAGACAAGCGCCTAGCGGGGGAAAGCAGTTCTTC. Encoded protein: CASSSRQAPSGGKQFF.